This T cell receptor beta chain originates from a study of response to subunit inactivated influenza vaccine. The CDR3 is 15 residues long. Germline V gene lookup returns CDR1 LGHDT and CDR2 YNNKEL (reference sequence). Trimming removed 3 bases from V and 3 bases from J, with 15 bases in between. TCRdb reprocessed the RT-PCR reads via MiXCR and lists one record per CDR3 protein. Found here are about 170,000 distinct CDR3 sequences, more than 10% of them singletons; the top ten hold less than 30%. The same specimen was also included in a second study, on T cells expressing NK-cell markers. That investigation notes: In generating TCR beta cDNA, 5'RACE template switching with UMIs was used. Sequenced donors, eight in total, included seven who were HCMV-seropositive and one who was seronegative. About 6 donors had dominant NKG2C+ clonotypes that comprised roughly 1.0-8% of their CD8+ T cells. Expanded NKG2C+ T cell clones had unclear HCMV specificity.

This receptor was obtained from a man between 45 and 60 years old who received an inactivated influenza vaccine. This sequence joins TRBV3-1 and TRBJ2-7, with a tentative D call TRBD1 (6 bases). The starting material was CD8+ T cells sorted from PBMCs, obtained 11 to 12 days after vaccination. CDR3 amino acids: CASSQGASSSYEQYF. CDR3 coding DNA: TGTGCCAGCAGCCAGGGGGCGTCTAGTAGCTACGAGCAGTACTTC.